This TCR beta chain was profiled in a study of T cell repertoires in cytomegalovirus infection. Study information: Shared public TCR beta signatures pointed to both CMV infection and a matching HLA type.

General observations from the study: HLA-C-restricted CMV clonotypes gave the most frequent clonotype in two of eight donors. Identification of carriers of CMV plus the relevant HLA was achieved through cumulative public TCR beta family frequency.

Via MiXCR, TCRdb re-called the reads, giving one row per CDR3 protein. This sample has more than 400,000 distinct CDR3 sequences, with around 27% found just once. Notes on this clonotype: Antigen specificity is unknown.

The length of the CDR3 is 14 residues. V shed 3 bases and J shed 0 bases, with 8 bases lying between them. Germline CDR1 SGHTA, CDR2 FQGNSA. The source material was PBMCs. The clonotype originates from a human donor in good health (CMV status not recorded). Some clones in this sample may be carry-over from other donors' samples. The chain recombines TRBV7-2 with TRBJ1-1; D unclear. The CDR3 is CASSFRQLNTEAFF. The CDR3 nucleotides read TGTGCCAGCAGCTTCCGGCAGTTGAACACTGAAGCTTTCTTT.